These 18 T cell receptor beta chains were all obtained from the same sample, sequenced in a study of blood T cell repertoires in COVID-19. Using immunoSEQ multiplex PCR, the repertoire was profiled, and TCRdb retains in-frame clones only, with some absent. The sample lists 300,000 to 400,000 clones, roughly 89% seen once, with approximately 9.9% in the top ten. The sequenced material came from peripheral blood. The origin of the receptors is a man aged 30-40 years with COVID-19, enrolled during active disease.

This clone was counted a few times. This rearrangement joins TRBV27 to TRBJ1-3; D gene uncertain. From germline, CDR1 is MNHEY and CDR2 SMNVEV (reference sequence). Trimming removed 5 bases from V and 4 bases from J, with 18 bases in between. The CDR3 spans 16 residues. The CDR3 DNA follows: TGTGCCAGCAGTCCCCTACAGACTCCGGGGGGAAACACCATATATTTT. This encodes CASSPLQTPGGNTIYF.

The J gene is TRBJ2-7, the V gene TRBV27, with 8 bases lining up with TRBD2. The V gene's germline CDR1 is MNHEY and CDR2 SMNVEV (reference sequence). This CDR3 region has 15 residues. With V trimmed by 2 bases and J by 7 bases, 10 bases remained unmatched. CDR3 sequence (DNA): TGTGCCAGCAGTTTAAGAAGCGGGGGTGTTGGGGAGCAGTACTTC. Residues: CASSLRSGGVGEQYF.

This clone came up once. The chain couples TRBV6-2 or TRBV6-3 to TRBJ1-1; tentative D call: TRBD1 (6 bases). The CDR3 extends over 11 amino acids. Trimming left V 5 bases short and J 5 bases short, with 6 bases between. Germline V gene sequence: CDR1 MNHEY, CDR2 SVGEGT. Here the CDR3 DNA reads TGTGCCAGCAGTCAGGGGACTGAAGCTTTCTTT. Its translation is CASSQGTEAFF.

This chain links TRBV7-8 with TRBJ1-2; D is unresolved. CDR1 SGHVS and CDR2 FQNEAQ come from the germline V gene. This CDR3 comprises 14 residues. Between the trimmed V and J ends, which lost 1 base and 7 bases, there was a span of 13 bases. CDR3 bases: TGTGCCAGCAGCTTAGGCTCGCTAAATACTGGCTACACCTTC. It encodes CASSLGSLNTGYTF. Using reference TRBV7-8 and TRBJ1-2 for the parts outside the CDR3, the full variable domain is GAGVSQSPRYKVAKRGQDVALRCDPISGHVSLFWYQQALGQGPEFLTYFQNEAQLDKSGLPSDRFFAERPEGSVSTLKIQRTQQEDSAVYLCASSLGSLNTGYTFGSGTRLTVV.

V and J are TRBV3-1 (or the pseudogene TRBV3-2) and TRBJ2-3, with a possible D match to TRBD2 (5 bases). Per the germline V gene, CDR1 is LGHDT and CDR2 is YNNKEL (reference sequence). The CDR3 has 15 residues. V lost 3 bases and J lost 2, with 12 bases in between. CDR3 DNA: TGTGCCAGCAGCCATGGAGGCAGGAACACAGATACGCAGTATTTT. Amino acids: CASSHGGRNTDTQYF.

V usage is TRBV7-9 and J usage is TRBJ2-4; D remains ambiguous. V lost 2 bases and J 5 bases, leaving 13 bases between the germline ends. Germline V lookup: CDR1 SEHNR, CDR2 FQNEAQ (reference sequence). This CDR3 has 15 amino acids. The CDR3 nucleotides read TGTGCCAGCAGCTTAAATCTGGGCCAGGAAAACATTCAGTACTTC. Its protein product is CASSLNLGQENIQYF.

This sequence joins TRBV27 and TRBJ1-5; tentatively, D is TRBD1 (5 bases). CDR1 MNHEY and CDR2 SMNVEV come from the germline V gene (reference sequence). The CDR3 is 14 amino acids. V was cut by 1 base and J by 6 bases, with 10 bases left in between. The CDR3 bases are TGTGCCAGCAGTTTATTTCAGGGAGGTCAGCCCCAGCATTTT. As protein: CASSLFQGGQPQHF.

The rearrangement links TRBV7-2 to TRBJ1-1; a possible D gene is TRBD1 (6 bases). V was pared by 5 bases and J by 0 bases, with 16 bases between. Germline V gene data show CDR1 as SGHTA and CDR2 as FQGNSA. The CDR3 contains 16 residues. In DNA form, the CDR3 reads TGTGCCAGCAGCCCCCATGCGGGGGCGTTGAACACTGAAGCTTTCTTT. This encodes CASSPHAGALNTEAFF.

The chain has TRBV7-9 and TRBJ1-1; D ambiguous. This CDR3 is 11 amino acids long. Germline CDR1 reads SEHNR; CDR2 reads FQNEAQ (reference sequence). The ends were cut back, 1 base at V and 7 bases at J, with 4 bases in the middle. The CDR3 region is CASSLGVEAFF. DNA of the CDR3: TGTGCCAGCAGCTTAGGCGTTGAAGCTTTCTTT.

The V gene is TRBV6-2 or TRBV6-3, the J gene TRBJ2-5; 11 bases are shared with TRBD2. From germline, CDR1 is MNHEY and CDR2 SVGEGT. The CDR3 sequence is 15 residues long. Losses at the gene ends were 6 bases for V and 1 base for J; bases not matched to a gene: 4. CDR3 nucleotides: TGTGCCAGCAGCCCAGGGACTAGCGGCCAAGAGACCCAGTACTTC. It encodes CASSPGTSGQETQYF.

This rearrangement joins TRBV6-5 to TRBJ2-6; D not resolved. V lost 7 bases to trimming and J lost 0 bases, with 10 bases between them. The CDR3 is made up of 15 amino acids. Germline CDR1 and CDR2: MNHEY and SVGAGI. CDR3 nucleotides: TGTGCCAGCAAAGCATCTTTCTCTGGGGCCAACGTCCTGACTTTC. Its translation is CASKASFSGANVLTF.

The V and J genes are TRBV27 and TRBJ2-1; D possibly corresponds to TRBD2 (6 bases). V dropped 5 bases and J dropped 4 bases, with 15 bases sitting between them. The germline gives CDR1 MNHEY, CDR2 SMNVEV (reference sequence). The CDR3 runs to 15 residues. CDR3 nucleotide sequence: TGTGCCAGCAGTCCCCCTACGGGGGAATACAATGAGCAGTTCTTC. Its protein product is CASSPPTGEYNEQFF.

The V and J genes are TRBV5-1 and TRBJ1-4; 7 bases line up with TRBD1. J was trimmed by 5 bases and V by 5 bases; bases with no gene match: 3. Germline V gene data show CDR1 as SGHRS and CDR2 as YFSETQ. The length of the CDR3 is 13 residues. The CDR3 spells CASRTGRNEKLFF. The CDR3 DNA reads TGCGCCAGCAGGACAGGGAGGAATGAAAAACTGTTTTTT.

With respect to this clone: The junction departs from the called germline gene at one end, perhaps through a read error. This chain joins TRBV4-3 and TRBJ2-5; 7 bases match TRBD1. Germline values: CDR1 LGHNA, CDR2 YSLEER. The CDR3 runs 17 residues. The CDR3 region is CASSLQYSVEHRDSLNF. The DNA of the CDR3 is TGCGCCAGCAGCCTGCAGTATTCGGTGGAACACCGGGACAGCTTGAACTTC.

This rearrangement joins TRBV15 to TRBJ2-7, with a possible D match to TRBD1 (6 bases). V lost 5 bases to trimming and J lost 7 bases, with 18 bases between them. The CDR3 is 14 residues long. In germline, CDR1 is LNHNV, CDR2 YYDKDF (reference sequence). The CDR3 coding sequence is TGTGCCACCAGCCCATTGGGGGACAAAAGGGAGCAGTACTTC. The encoded protein is CATSPLGDKREQYF.

This clone was recorded once. The V call is TRBV15, the J call TRBJ2-3; no definite D call. From germline, CDR1 is LNHNV and CDR2 YYDKDF (reference sequence). CDR3 length: 14 residues. Trimming removed 5 bases at V and 3 bases at J, with 12 bases between. The CDR3 DNA reads TGTGCCACCAGCGGTATCGGGTCTACAGATACGCAGTATTTT. This sequence encodes CATSGIGSTDTQYF.

The chain links TRBV6-4 to TRBJ1-6; tentative D call: TRBD1 (6 bases). This CDR3 region has 17 residues. V was shortened by 2 bases and J by 5 bases, with 16 bases between the two germline ends. Looked up from germline, CDR1 is MRHNA and CDR2 is SNTAGT. The CDR3 loop is CASSDGGGTPHNSPLHF. CDR3 DNA sequence: TGTGCCAGCAGTGACGGGGGAGGGACACCCCATAATTCACCCCTCCACTTT.

The chain is built from TRBV11-2 and TRBJ1-2; 9 bases align to TRBD1. J gave up 8 bases and V 5 bases, and 6 bases lay outside the gene matches. Germline-derived CDR1 and CDR2 are SGHAT and FQNNGV. There are 13 residues in the CDR3. CDR3 amino acids: CASSPTGGKGYTF. The DNA for the CDR3 is TGTGCCAGCAGCCCTACAGGGGGCAAGGGCTACACCTTC. Together with reference TRBV11-2 and TRBJ1-2, the CDR3 gives the full variable domain: EAGVAQSPRYKIIEKRQSVAFWCNPISGHATLYWYQQILGQGPKLLIQFQNNGVVDDSQLPKDRFSAERLKGVDSTLKIQPAKLEDSAVYLCASSPTGGKGYTFGSGTRLTVV.